The entry below describes one T cell receptor (beta chain). Its specificity is unknown. Trimming took 3 bases from V and 1 from J; bases not matched to a gene: 14. The germline CDR1 and CDR2 sequences are MDHEN and SYDVKM. The CDR3 is made up of 20 amino acids. The sample is drawn from a study of vaccination effects on CD4 cells after COVID-19. This table comes from immunoSEQ multiplex PCR, and its TCRdb copy is limited to in-frame clones, with some not included. The table records about 55,000 clones, roughly 70% of them present only once. Peptide-pool stimulation followed by sequencing identified expanded antigen-specific CD4+ clonotypes in the ViraFEST assay. Cultured cells yielded isolated CD4+ T cells after more than nine days. Nucleocapsid antibodies stayed negative before and after vaccination, showing no earlier SARS-CoV-2 infection. The study's findings and limits: Few convalescent patients were included, and no early post-infection timepoints were sampled.

V usage is TRBV28 and J usage is TRBJ2-2; TRBD2 agrees at 10 bases. The input for sequencing was CD4+ T cells from PBMCs cultured with SARS-CoV-2 spike peptides, taken before COVID-19 vaccination. This sequence originates from a human donor who received a COVID-19 vaccine. For the CDR3, the DNA is TGTGCCAGCAGTTTCGGATTACAAAAGCGGGAGGGCCGGAACACCGGGGAGCTGTTTTTT. The encoded protein is CASSFGLQKREGRNTGELFF.